This record concerns one T cell receptor (beta chain) sequence. Its antigen is undetermined. A much more abundant neighbour one base away suggests this may be a read error. Different DNA sequences within this sample yield the same CDR3. The CDR3 has 14 residues. Germline CDR1 SNHLY, CDR2 FYNNEI. V was pared by 4 bases and J by 2 bases, with 2 bases of the junction left unmatched. Expressed TCRB transcripts were sequenced after all isolated RNA was converted to cDNA. The data were produced by immunoSEQ multiplex PCR, yet TCRdb's version contains in-frame clones alone and is incomplete. The sample records 600,000 or so clones, about 14% being singletons. The record originates from a study of beta chain features in type 1 diabetes. Points from the study as a whole: When Type 1 diabetes patients were examined, their TCRB CDR3s proved moderately but significantly shorter in all four CD4+ subsets.

The receptor's source is a young man with type 1 diabetes. V is TRBV2 and J is TRBJ1-5; 7 positions agree with TRBD1. Sequencing used naive CD4+ T cells from blood. The CDR3 is CASSGTGGNQPQHF. The CDR3 region has the DNA TGTGCCAGCAGTGGCACAGGGGGCAATCAGCCCCAGCATTTT.